A single sample is the source of the 2 T cell receptor beta chains below, sequenced in a study of blood T cell repertoires in COVID-19. The repertoire was sequenced with immunoSEQ multiplex PCR; TCRdb's copy has only in-frame clones and lacks some. The data contain around 120,000 clones, around 86% of them seen just once; the ten biggest clones take up less than 30%. The sequencing input was peripheral blood. Receptor source: a woman in her 70s with acute or convalescent COVID-19.

The CDR3 loop is CAWSTSGGFTDTQYF. CDR3 in DNA: TGTGCCTGGTCCACTAGCGGGGGGTTCACAGATACGCAGTATTTT. The V and J genes are TRBV30 and TRBJ2-3, with 12 nucleotides matching TRBD2. Germline V gene sequence: CDR1 GTSNPN, CDR2 SVGIG (reference sequence). The CDR3 contains 15 residues. The V gene end was trimmed by 5 bases and the J gene end by 2 bases; junction bases not matched to a gene: 5.

V and J are TRBV7-2 and TRBJ2-7, with TRBD2 as a possible D gene (5 bases). Deletions cut 5 bases from V and 8 bases from J, with 13 bases between. The CDR3 is made up of 12 amino acids. The germline V gene has CDR1 SGHTA and CDR2 FQGNSA. CDR3 amino acids: CASSRLEGQQYF. The CDR3 DNA reads TGTGCCAGCAGCCGGCTCGAGGGTCAGCAGTACTTC.